Shown below are 13 T cell receptor beta chains from a single sample sequenced in a study of blood T cell repertoires in COVID-19. The method was immunoSEQ multiplex PCR; TCRdb's version includes in-frame clones alone and lacks a portion of them. Here the sample spans 250,000 to 300,000 clones, 88% being singletons. The sequencing sample was made of PBMCs or T cells enriched from blood (not recorded which). The receptors come from a woman aged 55-70 years in a cohort exposed to, infected with or recovered from COVID-19 (not recorded which).

The chain uses TRBV19 and TRBJ1-2; tentatively, D is TRBD1 (6 bases). The CDR3 runs to 15 residues. The V and J ends lost 2 bases and 2 bases respectively, with 12 bases between them. Germline values: CDR1 LNHDA, CDR2 SQIVND (reference sequence). DNA of the CDR3: TGTGCCAGTAGTATAACAGGGCGGTCCAACTATGGCTACACCTTC. It yields the protein CASSITGRSNYGYTF.

The chain uses TRBV20-1 and TRBJ2-5; D not certain. V lost 3 bases and J lost 6, with 11 bases in between. The germline V gene encodes CDR1 DFQATT and CDR2 SNEGSKA (reference sequence). The CDR3 has 12 residues. The CDR3 region has the DNA TGCAGTGCTAGTCAGCTGAGGAAGACCCAGTACTTC. This gives the protein CSASQLRKTQYF.

The gene calls are TRBV28 and TRBJ1-6; 8 bases map to TRBD1. The CDR3 spans 14 residues. Trimming at V came to 5 bases and at J to 7 bases, leaving 4 bases not matched to a gene. The germline gives CDR1 MDHEN, CDR2 SYDVKM. The CDR3 bases are TGTGCCAGCAGTCCGGACAGGGTGAATTCACCCCTCCACTTT. Translation: CASSPDRVNSPLHF.

V is TRBV24-1 and J is TRBJ2-7, with D perhaps TRBD2 (5 bases). V shed 6 bases and J shed 0 bases, with 17 bases lying between them. Germline CDR1 reads KGHDR; CDR2 reads SFDVKD. This CDR3 comprises 16 residues. This chain's CDR3 is CATSTSQYSGSYEQYF. CDR3 nucleotides: TGTGCCACCAGTACTAGTCAGTACTCTGGCTCCTACGAGCAGTACTTC.

The chain employs TRBV18 and TRBJ2-5; 8 bases map to TRBD1. V lost 5 bases and J lost 5; bases outside the gene matches: 13. Per the germline V gene, CDR1 is KGHSH and CDR2 is LQKENI. This CDR3 comprises 16 residues. The CDR3 bases are TGTGCCAGCTCATCCCAGGGGGCGGTTTCTCGTGAGACCCAGTACTTC. Protein sequence: CASSSQGAVSRETQYF.

This chain connects TRBV28 to TRBJ1-5; 9 nucleotides align to TRBD1. The length of the CDR3 is 13 residues. The germline CDR1 and CDR2 sequences are MDHEN and SYDVKM. V lost 7 bases, J lost 4 bases, and 2 bases stayed unmatched. CDR3 sequence reads: CASKGQGNQPQHF. DNA of the CDR3: TGTGCCAGCAAGGGACAGGGAAATCAGCCCCAGCATTTT.

About this clone itself: Other DNA sequences within the sample encode an identical CDR3. The chain employs TRBV28 and TRBJ2-1; the match to TRBD1 covers 7 bases. Germline V lookup: CDR1 MDHEN, CDR2 SYDVKM. There are 16 residues in the CDR3. After removal of 5 bases from V and 6 bases from J, the junction contained 13 bases not matched to a gene. The CDR3 is CASSSMTGKKGNEQFF. DNA of the CDR3: TGTGCCAGCAGTAGCATGACAGGGAAAAAGGGCAATGAGCAGTTCTTC. Full variable domain (outside the CDR3, taken from reference TRBV28 and TRBJ2-1): DVKVTQSSRYLVKRTGEKVFLECVQDMDHENMFWYRQDPGLGLRLIYFSYDVKMKEKGDIPEGYSVSREKKERFSLILESASTNQTSMYLCASSSMTGKKGNEQFFGPGTRLTVL.

V is TRBV5-1 and J is TRBJ2-2; 10 positions agree with TRBD1. Germline trimming cut 5 bases from V and 5 bases from J; bases unmatched to any gene: 9. The CDR3 consists of 16 residues. Germline V gene data show CDR1 as SGHRS and CDR2 as YFSETQ. Here the CDR3 reads CASRLTGGVGTGELFF. Written as DNA, the CDR3 is TGCGCCAGCAGGTTGACAGGGGGCGTTGGTACCGGGGAGCTGTTTTTT.

V usage is TRBV19 and J usage is TRBJ2-3; 14 nucleotides align to TRBD2. This CDR3 is 17 amino acids long. V shed 1 base, J shed 4 bases, and the junction held 4 bases outside the gene matches. CDR1 LNHDA and CDR2 SQIVND come from the germline V gene (reference sequence). As DNA, the CDR3 is TGTGCCAGTAGTATAGGGGGACTAGCGGGAGCCTCAGATACGCAGTATTTT. This translates into CASSIGGLAGASDTQYF.

The chain joins TRBV27 to TRBJ2-7, with D possibly being TRBD2 (6 bases). Trimming cost V 8 bases and J 0 bases, with 20 bases left between them. Germline V gives CDR1 MNHEY, CDR2 SMNVEV (reference sequence). This CDR3 has 16 amino acids. CDR3: CASYPYSGSSSYEQYF. The CDR3 nucleotides are TGTGCCAGCTACCCCTATAGCGGAAGTAGCTCCTACGAGCAGTACTTC.

The chain carries TRBV6-8 and TRBJ2-7; weak D call: TRBD2 (6 bases). CDR1 and CDR2 (germline): MNHGY, SAAAGT. This CDR3 has 14 residues. V was pared by 7 bases and J by 2 bases, with 15 bases between. For the CDR3, the DNA is TGTGCCAGCACCCCTCGGGAGCCCGCCTACGAGCAGTACTTC. Translated, it gives CASTPREPAYEQYF.

This chain connects TRBV28 to TRBJ2-1, with 12 bases fitting TRBD2. V lost 4 bases to trimming and J lost 6 bases; unmatched junction nucleotides: 4. The CDR3 is 15 amino acids. Germline CDR1 MDHEN, CDR2 SYDVKM. CDR3 sequence reads: CASSSSGRASNEQFF. DNA of the CDR3: TGTGCCAGCAGTTCTAGCGGGAGGGCATCCAATGAGCAGTTCTTC.

The chain links TRBV19 to TRBJ2-7, with a weak D call TRBD1 (6 bases). Trimming stripped 2 bases from V and 3 bases from J, with 17 bases between. In germline, CDR1 is LNHDA, CDR2 SQIVND (reference sequence). There are 16 residues in the CDR3. The CDR3: CASSILSGESIYEQYF. The DNA of the CDR3 is TGTGCCAGTAGTATATTATCAGGGGAATCTATCTACGAGCAGTACTTC. The variable domain in full, completed from reference TRBV19 and TRBJ2-7, reads DGGITQSPKYLFRKEGQNVTLSCEQNLNHDAMYWYRQDPGQGLRLIYYSQIVNDFQKGDIAEGYSVSREKKESFPLTVTSAQKNPTAFYLCASSILSGESIYEQYFGPGTRLTVT.